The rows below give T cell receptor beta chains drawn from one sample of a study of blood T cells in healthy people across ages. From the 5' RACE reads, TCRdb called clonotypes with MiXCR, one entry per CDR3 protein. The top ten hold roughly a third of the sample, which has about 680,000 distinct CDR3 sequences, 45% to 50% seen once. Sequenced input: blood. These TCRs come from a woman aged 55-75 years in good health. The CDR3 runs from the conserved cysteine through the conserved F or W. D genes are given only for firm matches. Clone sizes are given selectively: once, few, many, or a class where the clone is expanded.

CDR3 DNA: TGTGCCAGCAGCCCCTACGGACAGGGGAACTATGGCTACACCTTC
CDR3 protein: CASSPYGQGNYGYTF
V gene: TRBV9
D gene: TRBD1
clone size: .
CDR3 length: 15
J gene: TRBJ1-2

CDR3 DNA: TGTGCCACCAGCAGAGGGGGGAGGGGGAGCAATCAGCCCCAGCATTTT
CDR3 protein: CATSRGGRGSNQPQHF
V gene: TRBV15
D gene: .
clone size: .
CDR3 length: 16
J gene: TRBJ1-5

CDR3 DNA: TGTGCCACCAGCAGAGATCTGAGGGACGTCGAGACCCAGTACTTC
CDR3 protein: CATSRDLRDVETQYF
V gene: TRBV15
D gene: .
clone size: .
CDR3 length: 15
J gene: TRBJ2-5

CDR3 DNA: TGCAGTGCTAGAGATCCCCGAGGGGGAAAGGGAGAGACCCAGTACTTC
CDR3 protein: CSARDPRGGKGETQYF
V gene: TRBV20-1
D gene: .
clone size: few
CDR3 length: 16
J gene: TRBJ2-5

CDR3 DNA: TGTGCCAGCAGCTCTGAATACCAGGGGGGAGATACGCAGTATTTT
CDR3 protein: CASSSEYQGGDTQYF
V gene: TRBV7-9
D gene: .
clone size: few
CDR3 length: 15
J gene: TRBJ2-3

CDR3 DNA: TGTGCCAGCAGCACCCCGGGACAGGGGGCAAGATATGGCTACACCTTC
CDR3 protein: CASSTPGQGARYGYTF
V gene: TRBV7-2
D gene: TRBD1
clone size: .
CDR3 length: 16
J gene: TRBJ1-2

CDR3 DNA: TGCAGTGCTAACCACAGGGGAGGAGGCAATGAGCAGTTCTTC
CDR3 protein: CSANHRGGGNEQFF
V gene: TRBV20-1
D gene: .
clone size: .
CDR3 length: 14
J gene: TRBJ2-1

CDR3 DNA: TGTGCCAGCAGCTTGGTTCGCGGCGAGCAGTACTTC
CDR3 protein: CASSLVRGEQYF
V gene: TRBV5-6
D gene: .
clone size: few
CDR3 length: 12
J gene: TRBJ2-7

CDR3 DNA: TGTGCCAGCAGTCGAAACCGGGACAGTAAACGCTCACCCCTCCACTTT
CDR3 protein: CASSRNRDSKRSPLHF
V gene: TRBV7-9
D gene: TRBD1
clone size: .
CDR3 length: 16
J gene: TRBJ1-6

CDR3 DNA: TGTGCCAGCAGTGAAAGAGGAGCGGGAGCCAGCCACAATGAGCAGTTCTTC
CDR3 protein: CASSERGAGASHNEQFF
V gene: TRBV25-1
D gene: TRBD2
clone size: few
CDR3 length: 17
J gene: TRBJ2-1

CDR3 DNA: TGTGCCAGCAGCTGGGGGACGAGTGGGGCCAACGTCCTGACTTTC
CDR3 protein: CASSWGTSGANVLTF
V gene: TRBV7-2
D gene: .
clone size: .
CDR3 length: 15
J gene: TRBJ2-6

CDR3 DNA: TGTGCCAGCAGCGCGGGGGCTGCCAAAAACATTCAGTACTTC
CDR3 protein: CASSAGAAKNIQYF
V gene: TRBV11-1
D gene: .
clone size: .
CDR3 length: 14
J gene: TRBJ2-4

CDR3 DNA: TGTGCCAGCAGCTTGCCCACTACAGGTTTTAATGAGCAGTTCTTC
CDR3 protein: CASSLPTTGFNEQFF
V gene: TRBV5-6
D gene: .
clone size: .
CDR3 length: 15
J gene: TRBJ2-1

CDR3 DNA: TGTGCCAGCAGTATACAGGGGTGGGGCACTGAAGCTTTCTTT
CDR3 protein: CASSIQGWGTEAFF
V gene: TRBV27
D gene: TRBD1
clone size: .
CDR3 length: 14
J gene: TRBJ1-1

CDR3 DNA: TGTGCCAGCAGCTCCCAGCAGACGGAAGAAGCTTTCTTT
CDR3 protein: CASSSQQTEEAFF
V gene: TRBV7-3
D gene: .
clone size: few
CDR3 length: 13
J gene: TRBJ1-1

CDR3 DNA: TGCAGTGCTAGATTAGCGGGTATCTCTGGGGCCAACGTCCTGACTTTC
CDR3 protein: CSARLAGISGANVLTF
V gene: TRBV20-1
D gene: TRBD2
clone size: .
CDR3 length: 16
J gene: TRBJ2-6

CDR3 DNA: TGCGCCAGCAGCCAAAGGACCTCAAGCTCCTACAATGAGCAGTTCTTC
CDR3 protein: CASSQRTSSSYNEQFF
V gene: TRBV4-3
D gene: .
clone size: .
CDR3 length: 16
J gene: TRBJ2-1

CDR3 DNA: TGCAGCACCAGGACCTCTCGGGCGCAGTATTTT
CDR3 protein: CSTRTSRAQYF
V gene: TRBV29-1
D gene: .
clone size: few
CDR3 length: 11
J gene: TRBJ2-3

CDR3 DNA: TGTGCCAGCAGCCAAGACAGGGTGGACACCGGGGAGCTGTTTTTT
CDR3 protein: CASSQDRVDTGELFF
V gene: TRBV3-1
D gene: .
clone size: .
CDR3 length: 15
J gene: TRBJ2-2

CDR3 DNA: TGTGCCAGCTCGGGAAGGGGAGGCATTCAGTACTTC
CDR3 protein: CASSGRGGIQYF
V gene: TRBV7-2
D gene: .
clone size: .
CDR3 length: 12
J gene: TRBJ2-4

CDR3 DNA: TGTGCCAGCAGTTATCGGGACAGGGGGACTGAAGCTTTCTTT
CDR3 protein: CASSYRDRGTEAFF
V gene: TRBV27
D gene: TRBD1
clone size: .
CDR3 length: 14
J gene: TRBJ1-1

CDR3 DNA: TGCGCCAGCAGCTTGGGAGGACAGGGGGCCGGCGAAAAACTGTTTTTT
CDR3 protein: CASSLGGQGAGEKLFF
V gene: TRBV5-1
D gene: TRBD1
clone size: .
CDR3 length: 16
J gene: TRBJ1-4

CDR3 DNA: TGCAGTGCTAGAGATTACGGCCGAGGACTAGCGGGCCACCATCCCTACGAGCAGTACTTC
CDR3 protein: CSARDYGRGLAGHHPYEQYF
V gene: TRBV20-1
D gene: TRBD2
clone size: few
CDR3 length: 20
J gene: TRBJ2-7

CDR3 DNA: TGTGCCTCGCGGGAGCGGGGAGATACGCAGTATTTT
CDR3 protein: CASRERGDTQYF
V gene: TRBV7-8
D gene: TRBD2
clone size: few
CDR3 length: 12
J gene: TRBJ2-3

CDR3 DNA: TGTGCCAGCGGACTTTCTTACGAGCAGTACTTC
CDR3 protein: CASGLSYEQYF
V gene: TRBV10-3
D gene: .
clone size: many
CDR3 length: 11
J gene: TRBJ2-7

CDR3 DNA: TGTGCCAGCACTAGCGGTTCTAACAATGAGCAGTTCTTC
CDR3 protein: CASTSGSNNEQFF
V gene: TRBV28
D gene: TRBD2
clone size: .
CDR3 length: 13
J gene: TRBJ2-1

CDR3 DNA: TGTGCCAGCAGCCAACGAGGACTAGTAGTTAACGAGCAGTACTTC
CDR3 protein: CASSQRGLVVNEQYF
V gene: TRBV14
D gene: TRBD2
clone size: .
CDR3 length: 15
J gene: TRBJ2-7

CDR3 DNA: TGTGCCAGCAGCCTGAGGGAGGTGGGTAATTCACCCCTCCACTTT
CDR3 protein: CASSLREVGNSPLHF
V gene: TRBV6-6
D gene: .
clone size: once
CDR3 length: 15
J gene: TRBJ1-6

CDR3 DNA: TGTGCCAGCAGATTAGACGTGCGACAGGGAAGGCCAGATACGCAGTATTTT
CDR3 protein: CASRLDVRQGRPDTQYF
V gene: TRBV7-2
D gene: TRBD1
clone size: once
CDR3 length: 17
J gene: TRBJ2-3

CDR3 DNA: TGTGCCAGTCAGACTAGTAAAGCCTACAATGAGCAGTTCTTC
CDR3 protein: CASQTSKAYNEQFF
V gene: TRBV28
D gene: .
clone size: .
CDR3 length: 14
J gene: TRBJ2-1

CDR3 DNA: TGTGCCAGCAGCCCCGGGACAGATAACTATGGCTACACCTTC
CDR3 protein: CASSPGTDNYGYTF
V gene: TRBV5-6
D gene: TRBD1
clone size: few
CDR3 length: 14
J gene: TRBJ1-2

CDR3 DNA: TGTGCCACCAGTGATTCAACAGGGGAAGGTGAAAAACTGTTTTTT
CDR3 protein: CATSDSTGEGEKLFF
V gene: TRBV24-1
D gene: TRBD1
clone size: .
CDR3 length: 15
J gene: TRBJ1-4

CDR3 DNA: TGCGCCAGCAGCTTGGCTGCAGGGCCCCTCTACGAGCAGTACTTC
CDR3 protein: CASSLAAGPLYEQYF
V gene: TRBV5-1
D gene: .
clone size: .
CDR3 length: 15
J gene: TRBJ2-7

CDR3 DNA: TGTGCCAGCATGAGCCAGGCGGGCAATGAGCAGTTCTTC
CDR3 protein: CASMSQAGNEQFF
V gene: TRBV2
D gene: .
clone size: .
CDR3 length: 13
J gene: TRBJ2-1

CDR3 DNA: TGTGCCACCAGCAGAGATAGGGACAGGGCTTATGGCTACACCTTC
CDR3 protein: CATSRDRDRAYGYTF
V gene: TRBV15
D gene: TRBD1
clone size: .
CDR3 length: 15
J gene: TRBJ1-2

CDR3 DNA: TGTGCCAGCGGCCTTATGCTTTACAAGGGGAATGAGCAGTTCTTC
CDR3 protein: CASGLMLYKGNEQFF
V gene: TRBV28
D gene: .
clone size: few
CDR3 length: 15
J gene: TRBJ2-1

CDR3 DNA: TGTGCCAGCCGTTTTGGGGCCAACGTCCTGACTTTC
CDR3 protein: CASRFGANVLTF
V gene: TRBV28
D gene: .
clone size: once
CDR3 length: 12
J gene: TRBJ2-6

CDR3 DNA: TGCAGCGTCGGGCGGTCAGGGGTTGAAGCTTTCTTT
CDR3 protein: CSVGRSGVEAFF
V gene: TRBV29-1
D gene: .
clone size: once
CDR3 length: 12
J gene: TRBJ1-1

CDR3 DNA: TGTGCCAGCAGCTGGGCAGGGGGCTACGAGCGGTACTTC
CDR3 protein: CASSWAGGYERYF
V gene: TRBV7-9
D gene: TRBD1
clone size: .
CDR3 length: 13
J gene: TRBJ2-4

CDR3 DNA: TGTGCCAGTAAGGCTTCTAGCGGCACAGATACGCAGTATTTT
CDR3 protein: CASKASSGTDTQYF
V gene: TRBV19
D gene: .
clone size: .
CDR3 length: 14
J gene: TRBJ2-3

CDR3 DNA: TGTGCCAGCAGCTTAGAGGCACACGAGCAGTACTTC
CDR3 protein: CASSLEAHEQYF
V gene: TRBV7-9
D gene: .
clone size: few
CDR3 length: 12
J gene: TRBJ2-7

CDR3 DNA: TGCGCCAGCAGCTTGGTGGCAGGGCTAGGCTATGGCTACACCTTC
CDR3 protein: CASSLVAGLGYGYTF
V gene: TRBV5-1
D gene: .
clone size: .
CDR3 length: 15
J gene: TRBJ1-2

CDR3 DNA: TGTGCCAGCAGCTTAAGCGCAGGGGGTTCCCTAGAGACCCAGTACTTC
CDR3 protein: CASSLSAGGSLETQYF
V gene: TRBV11-3
D gene: TRBD1
clone size: many
CDR3 length: 16
J gene: TRBJ2-5

CDR3 DNA: TGTGCCAGCAGCTTAGTGGCTAGCACCACCTACGAGCAGTACTTC
CDR3 protein: CASSLVASTTYEQYF
V gene: TRBV7-2
D gene: .
clone size: many
CDR3 length: 15
J gene: TRBJ2-7

CDR3 DNA: TGTGCCAGCAGTGGTGGCGGGACTCCGACCTACGAGCAGTACTTC
CDR3 protein: CASSGGGTPTYEQYF
V gene: TRBV12-3/TRBV12-4
D gene: .
clone size: .
CDR3 length: 15
J gene: TRBJ2-7

CDR3 DNA: TGTGCCAGCAGCCAGCTAACAGGGCGCTATGGCTACACCTTC
CDR3 protein: CASSQLTGRYGYTF
V gene: TRBV3-1
D gene: .
clone size: .
CDR3 length: 14
J gene: TRBJ1-2

CDR3 DNA: TGCAGCTCTTGGGGGGGGACTAGCGGTCCCCAAGAGACCCAGTACTTC
CDR3 protein: CSSWGGTSGPQETQYF
V gene: TRBV29-1
D gene: TRBD2
clone size: .
CDR3 length: 16
J gene: TRBJ2-5

CDR3 DNA: TGCGCCAGCAGCTTGGCCGGGGGACTCGGCACAGATACGCAGTATTTT
CDR3 protein: CASSLAGGLGTDTQYF
V gene: TRBV5-1
D gene: .
clone size: .
CDR3 length: 16
J gene: TRBJ2-3

CDR3 DNA: TGTGCCAGCAGCCACAGCGGACAGGCCCCTAACTATGGCTACACCTTC
CDR3 protein: CASSHSGQAPNYGYTF
V gene: TRBV6-5
D gene: TRBD1
clone size: few
CDR3 length: 16
J gene: TRBJ1-2

CDR3 DNA: TGCGCCAGCAGCCAAGACCCTCCCCGAGTAACGAGGGCCAACGTCCTGACTTTC
CDR3 protein: CASSQDPPRVTRANVLTF
V gene: TRBV4-3
D gene: .
clone size: .
CDR3 length: 18
J gene: TRBJ2-6

CDR3 DNA: TGCAGTGCTAGAGGTGGGGGGGAGGCTTTTCAGTACTTC
CDR3 protein: CSARGGGEAFQYF
V gene: TRBV20-1
D gene: TRBD2
clone size: .
CDR3 length: 13
J gene: TRBJ2-7

CDR3 DNA: TGCAGTGCTAGAGGACAGGGTCGAATCAATCAGCCCCAGCATTTT
CDR3 protein: CSARGQGRINQPQHF
V gene: TRBV20-1
D gene: TRBD1
clone size: .
CDR3 length: 15
J gene: TRBJ1-5

CDR3 DNA: TGTGCCAGCAGCCAAGATCCGAGCAATGAGCAGTTCTTC
CDR3 protein: CASSQDPSNEQFF
V gene: TRBV4-2
D gene: .
clone size: .
CDR3 length: 13
J gene: TRBJ2-1

CDR3 DNA: TGTGCCAGCAGCTCACTAGCGGGAGGCCACAATGAGCAGTTCTTC
CDR3 protein: CASSSLAGGHNEQFF
V gene: TRBV5-4
D gene: TRBD2
clone size: once
CDR3 length: 15
J gene: TRBJ2-1

CDR3 DNA: TGCAGTGCTAGAGAGGTCCGTTCTAGTAAAGAGACCCAGTACTTC
CDR3 protein: CSAREVRSSKETQYF
V gene: TRBV20-1
D gene: .
clone size: .
CDR3 length: 15
J gene: TRBJ2-5

CDR3 DNA: TGTGCCAGCAACCCGCCGGGACACAATCAGCCCCAGCATTTT
CDR3 protein: CASNPPGHNQPQHF
V gene: TRBV6-1
D gene: .
clone size: once
CDR3 length: 14
J gene: TRBJ1-5

CDR3 DNA: TGTGCCAGCAGTTTATCTGGTTCAACCTACGAGCAGTACTTC
CDR3 protein: CASSLSGSTYEQYF
V gene: TRBV7-9
D gene: .
clone size: many
CDR3 length: 14
J gene: TRBJ2-7

CDR3 DNA: TGTGCCAGCAGCCAAGTAGCCGCCAGCGAGTATGAAAAACTGTTTTTT
CDR3 protein: CASSQVAASEYEKLFF
V gene: TRBV4-2
D gene: .
clone size: few
CDR3 length: 16
J gene: TRBJ1-4

CDR3 DNA: TGTGCCAGCAGTGAAAACTCCTTGCCCCTGGACAGGCGCTACGAGCAGTACTTC
CDR3 protein: CASSENSLPLDRRYEQYF
V gene: TRBV2
D gene: TRBD1
clone size: .
CDR3 length: 18
J gene: TRBJ2-7